What follows describes a single TCR beta chain. This entry is derived from a study of tumor-infiltrating lymphocytes in oesophageal squamous cell carcinoma. TCRdb ran MiXCR on the PCR reads and lists one entry per CDR3 protein. Among 9,000 or so distinct CDR3 sequences listed, 66% were seen once. Sequenced input: esophageal tumor tissue. The clonotype comes from a female donor with esophageal squamous cell carcinoma.

The CDR3 coding sequence is TGTGCCAGCAGCTCACGCCGGGGGGGCTCCTACAATGAGCAGTTCTTC. Protein product: CASSSRRGGSYNEQFF. The gene calls are TRBV11-2 and TRBJ2-1; 8 bases agree with TRBD2. J gave up 0 bases and V 4 bases, and 5 bases lay outside the gene matches. The CDR3 is 16 amino acids. Germline CDR1 reads SGHAT; CDR2 reads FQNNGV.